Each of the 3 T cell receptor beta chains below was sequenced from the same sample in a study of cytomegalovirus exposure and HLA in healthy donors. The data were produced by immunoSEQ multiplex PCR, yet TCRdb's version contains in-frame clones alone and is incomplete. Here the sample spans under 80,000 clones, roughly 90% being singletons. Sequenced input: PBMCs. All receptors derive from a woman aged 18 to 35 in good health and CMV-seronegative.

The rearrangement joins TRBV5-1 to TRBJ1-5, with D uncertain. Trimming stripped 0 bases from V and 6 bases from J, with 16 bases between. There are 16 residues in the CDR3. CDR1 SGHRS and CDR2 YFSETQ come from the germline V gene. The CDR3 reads CASSLEPGLEGQPQHF. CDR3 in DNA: TGCGCCAGCAGCTTGGAGCCGGGATTGGAAGGTCAGCCCCAGCATTTT.

CDR3 nucleotides: TGTGCCAGCAGTTTTTGGGGAGCCATGAACACTGAAGCTTTCTTT. Protein product: CASSFWGAMNTEAFF. The chain uses TRBV28 and TRBJ1-1; D unclear. V was cut by 3 bases and J by 0 bases, with 11 bases left in between. This CDR3 has 15 amino acids. CDR1 and CDR2 from the germline V gene are MDHEN and SYDVKM.

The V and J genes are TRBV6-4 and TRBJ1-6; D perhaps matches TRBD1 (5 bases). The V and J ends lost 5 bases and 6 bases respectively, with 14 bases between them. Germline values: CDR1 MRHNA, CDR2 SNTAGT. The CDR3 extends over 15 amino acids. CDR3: CASSPDTAFNSPLHF. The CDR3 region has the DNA TGTGCCAGCAGTCCGGACACCGCCTTTAATTCACCCCTCCACTTT.